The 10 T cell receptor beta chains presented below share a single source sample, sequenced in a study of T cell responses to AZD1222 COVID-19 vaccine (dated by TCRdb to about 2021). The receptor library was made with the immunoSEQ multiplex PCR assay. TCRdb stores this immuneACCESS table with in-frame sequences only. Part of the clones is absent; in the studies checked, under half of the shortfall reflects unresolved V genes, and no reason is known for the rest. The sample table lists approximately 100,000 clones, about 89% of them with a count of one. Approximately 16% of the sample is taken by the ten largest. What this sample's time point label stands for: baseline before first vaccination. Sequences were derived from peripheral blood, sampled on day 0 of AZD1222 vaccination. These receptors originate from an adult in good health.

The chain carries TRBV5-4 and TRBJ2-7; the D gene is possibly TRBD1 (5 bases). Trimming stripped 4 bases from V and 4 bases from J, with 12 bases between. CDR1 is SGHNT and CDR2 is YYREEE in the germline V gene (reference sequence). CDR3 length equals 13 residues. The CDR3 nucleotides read TGTGCCAGCAGCCCATACGGACAATACGAGCAGTACTTC. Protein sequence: CASSPYGQYEQYF. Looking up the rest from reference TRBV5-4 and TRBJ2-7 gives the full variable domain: ETGVTQSPTHLIKTRGQQVTLRCSSQSGHNTVSWYQQALGQGPQFIFQYYREEENGRGNFPPRFSGLQFPNYSSELNVNALELDDSALYLCASSPYGQYEQYFGPGTRLTVT.

The CDR3 region is CASSATPGFGYTF. The CDR3 DNA sequence: TGTGCCAGCAGCGCCACGCCAGGGTTTGGCTACACCTTC. The V call is TRBV7-9, the J call TRBJ1-2; the D gene is possibly TRBD1 (5 bases). The CDR3 length is 13 residues. CDR1 and CDR2 from the germline V gene are SEHNR and FQNEAQ (reference sequence). With 5 bases removed from V and 7 bases from J, the gap between germline ends came to 14 bases.

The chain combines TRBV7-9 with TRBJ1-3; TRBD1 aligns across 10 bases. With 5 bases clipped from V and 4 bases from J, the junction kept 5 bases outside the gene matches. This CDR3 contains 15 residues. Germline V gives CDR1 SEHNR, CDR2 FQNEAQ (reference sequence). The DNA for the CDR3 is TGTGCCAGCAGCCTCCGACAGGGGGCCGGAAACACCATATATTTT. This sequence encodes CASSLRQGAGNTIYF. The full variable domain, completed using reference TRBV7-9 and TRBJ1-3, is DTGVSQNPRHKITKRGQNVTFRCDPISEHNRLYWYRQTLGQGPEFLTYFQNEAQLEKSRLLSDRFSAERPKGSFSTLEIQRTEQGDSAMYLCASSLRQGAGNTIYFGEGSWLTVV.

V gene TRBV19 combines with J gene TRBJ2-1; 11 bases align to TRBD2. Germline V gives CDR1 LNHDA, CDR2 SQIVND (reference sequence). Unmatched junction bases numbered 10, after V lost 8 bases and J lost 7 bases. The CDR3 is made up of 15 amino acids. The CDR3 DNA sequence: TGTGCCAGTTCCCTAGCGGGAGGCCCTCCGAATGAGCAGTTCTTC. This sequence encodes CASSLAGGPPNEQFF.

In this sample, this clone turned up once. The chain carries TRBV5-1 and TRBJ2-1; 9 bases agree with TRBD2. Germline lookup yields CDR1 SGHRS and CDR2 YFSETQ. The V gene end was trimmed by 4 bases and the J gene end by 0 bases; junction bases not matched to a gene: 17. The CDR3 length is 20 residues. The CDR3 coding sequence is TGCGCCAGCAGCCGCGTTGTTGTAGCGGGAGTCCCAATCTCCTACAATGAGCAGTTCTTC. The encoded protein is CASSRVVVAGVPISYNEQFF.

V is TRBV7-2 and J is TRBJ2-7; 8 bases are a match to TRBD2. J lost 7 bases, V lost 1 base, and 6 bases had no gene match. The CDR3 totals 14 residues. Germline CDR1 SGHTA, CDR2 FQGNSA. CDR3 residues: CASSLVGLAREQYF. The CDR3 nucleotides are TGTGCCAGCAGCTTAGTTGGACTAGCACGGGAGCAGTACTTC.

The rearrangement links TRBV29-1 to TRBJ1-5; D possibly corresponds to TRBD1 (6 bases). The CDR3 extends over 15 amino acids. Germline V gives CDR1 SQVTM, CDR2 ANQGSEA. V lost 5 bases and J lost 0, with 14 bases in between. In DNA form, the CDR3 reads TGCAGCGTTTCGAAGGGGGGTCATAGCAATCAGCCCCAGCATTTT. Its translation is CSVSKGGHSNQPQHF. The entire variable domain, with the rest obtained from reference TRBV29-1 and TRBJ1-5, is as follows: SAVISQKPSRDICQRGTSLTIQCQVDSQVTMMFWYRQQPGQSLTLIATANQGSEATYESGFVIDKFPISRPNLTFSTLTVSNMSPEDSSIYLCSVSKGGHSNQPQHFGDGTRLSIL.

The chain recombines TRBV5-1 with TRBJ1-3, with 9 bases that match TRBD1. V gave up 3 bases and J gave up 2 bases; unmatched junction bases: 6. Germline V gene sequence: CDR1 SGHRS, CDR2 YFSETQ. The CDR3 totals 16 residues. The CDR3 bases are TGCGCCAGCAGCTCCGGACAGGGGCAGGCTGGAAACACCATATATTTT. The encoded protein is CASSSGQGQAGNTIYF.

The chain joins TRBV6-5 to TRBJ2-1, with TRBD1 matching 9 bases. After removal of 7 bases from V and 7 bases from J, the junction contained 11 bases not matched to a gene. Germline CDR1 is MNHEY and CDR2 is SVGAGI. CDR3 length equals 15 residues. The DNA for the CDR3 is TGTGCCAGCAAGTTTGGGACAGGGTCGGTAAATGAGCAGTTCTTC. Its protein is CASKFGTGSVNEQFF.

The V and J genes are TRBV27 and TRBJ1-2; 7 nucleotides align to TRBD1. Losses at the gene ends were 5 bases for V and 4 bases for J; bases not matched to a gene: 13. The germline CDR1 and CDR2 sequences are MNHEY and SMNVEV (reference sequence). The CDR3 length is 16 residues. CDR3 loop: CASSPSTGNLAYGYTF. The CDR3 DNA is TGTGCCAGCAGTCCATCGACAGGGAACTTAGCCTATGGCTACACCTTC.